This T cell receptor beta chain emerged from a study of neoadjuvant anti-PD-1 for oral cavity cancer. Study information: Nivolumab at 3 mg/kg was mostly given biweekly, three to four doses, pre-surgery.

This clone was recorded once. TCRdb keeps only in-frame clones here, not all; method: immunoSEQ multiplex PCR. The sample includes 63,000 or so clones, about 86% of them seen just once. The time point here: after neoadjuvant nivolumab, at surgical resection. The clonotype was recovered from a person aged 40-85 years with oral cavity squamous cell carcinoma. The sequences come from PBMCs, collected after nivolumab (anti-PD-1) treatment.

CDR3 sequence: CASSIVRLNEQFF. In DNA form, the CDR3 reads TGTGCCAGTAGTATAGTGCGGCTCAATGAGCAGTTCTTC. The gene calls are TRBV19 and TRBJ2-1, with unresolved D. Germline V lookup: CDR1 LNHDA, CDR2 SQIVND (reference sequence). The CDR3 totals 13 residues. V lost 1 base and J lost 6, with 7 bases in between.